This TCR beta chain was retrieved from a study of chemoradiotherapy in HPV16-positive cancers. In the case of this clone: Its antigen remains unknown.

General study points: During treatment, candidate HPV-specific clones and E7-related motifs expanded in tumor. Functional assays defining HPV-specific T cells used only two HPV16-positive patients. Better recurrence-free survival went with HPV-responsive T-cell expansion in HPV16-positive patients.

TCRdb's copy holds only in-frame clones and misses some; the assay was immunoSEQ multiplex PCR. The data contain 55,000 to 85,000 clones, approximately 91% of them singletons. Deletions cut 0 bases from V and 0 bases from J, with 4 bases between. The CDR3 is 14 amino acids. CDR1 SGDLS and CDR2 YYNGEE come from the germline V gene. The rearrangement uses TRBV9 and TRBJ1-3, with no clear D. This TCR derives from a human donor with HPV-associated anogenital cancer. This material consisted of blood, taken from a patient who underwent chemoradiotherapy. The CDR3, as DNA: TGTGCCAGCAGCGTAGAGGGCTCTGGAAACACCATATATTTT. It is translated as CASSVEGSGNTIYF.